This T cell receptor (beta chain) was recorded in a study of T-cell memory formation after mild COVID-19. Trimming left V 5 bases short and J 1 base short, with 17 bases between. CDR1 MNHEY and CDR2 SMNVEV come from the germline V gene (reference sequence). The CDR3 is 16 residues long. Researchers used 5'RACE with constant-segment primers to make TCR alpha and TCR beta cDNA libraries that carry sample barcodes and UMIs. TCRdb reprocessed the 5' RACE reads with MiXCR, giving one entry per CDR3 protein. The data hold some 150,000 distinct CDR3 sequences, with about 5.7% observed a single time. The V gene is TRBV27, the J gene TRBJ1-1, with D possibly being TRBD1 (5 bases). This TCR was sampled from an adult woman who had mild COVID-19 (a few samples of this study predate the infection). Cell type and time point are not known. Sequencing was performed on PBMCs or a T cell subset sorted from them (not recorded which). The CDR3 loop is CASSLSRQRWNTEAFF. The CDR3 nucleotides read TGTGCCAGCAGTCTCTCTCGACAGCGTTGGAACACTGAAGCTTTCTTT.